This TCR beta chain was recovered during a study of human T cells and chemical hapten exposure. Findings of the study overall: Versus controls, significantly more large CDR3 similarity clusters arose from expanded TCRs.

This CDR3 region has 11 residues. CDR1 is SGHVS, CDR2 FQNEAQ, per germline. The library tagged individual cDNA molecules with unique molecular identifiers. TCRdb re-analysed the RACE reads in MiXCR, keeping a single row per CDR3 protein. The sample includes some 82,000 distinct CDR3 sequences, around 6.7% seen only once; the top ten take roughly 1.4%. Time point defined: patch test 2, 6 weeks after DPC sensitization. Treatment reported: therapeutic diphenylcyclopropenone sensitization with weekly scalp DPC. Non-pregnant alopecia patients aged 18 to 70, suitable for DPC therapy. The starting material, unfractionated whole blood, was used for total RNA extraction. Details on this clonotype: What it binds is unknown. The junction departs from the called germline gene at one end, perhaps through a read error.

The starting material was whole blood, obtained in connection with sensitization to the hapten diphenylcyclopropenone (DPC). The chain uses TRBV7-8 and TRBJ1-1; no firm D call. This TCR came from a woman in her twenties or thirties with alopecia areata. Some clones in this sample may be carry-over from other donors' samples. CDR3 in amino acids: CASSYHTEAFF. DNA for the CDR3: TGTGCCAGCAGTTACCACACAGAAGCTTTCTTT.